This T cell receptor (beta chain) was sequenced in a study of blood T cell repertoires in COVID-19. Turning to the study itself: The United States, Italy and Spain provided the acute and convalescent COVID-19 samples.

Germline CDR1 SGHNT, CDR2 YYREEE (reference sequence). The CDR3 sequence is 18 residues long. The ends lost 3 bases at V and 1 base at J; junction bases unmatched: 4. This clone was seen more than once but under ten times. Study processing details: How many nucleated cells were present was estimated from reference gene primer amplification. Here immunoSEQ multiplex PCR was the method, and the copy in TCRdb shows in-frame clones only, minus some. The V and J calls and clone size come from that table; D and trimming were worked out from the DNA. The sample holds approximately 72,000 clones, around 85% seen once.

Sequencing used peripheral blood. The chain recombines TRBV5-4 with TRBJ2-4, with 16 bases aligning to TRBD2. This TCR was recovered from a woman aged 80 or older with active or convalescent COVID-19. The CDR3 loop is CASSSGLAGGVAKNIQYF. In nucleotides, the CDR3 is TGTGCCAGCAGCTCGGGACTAGCGGGGGGGGTGGCCAAAAACATTCAGTACTTC.